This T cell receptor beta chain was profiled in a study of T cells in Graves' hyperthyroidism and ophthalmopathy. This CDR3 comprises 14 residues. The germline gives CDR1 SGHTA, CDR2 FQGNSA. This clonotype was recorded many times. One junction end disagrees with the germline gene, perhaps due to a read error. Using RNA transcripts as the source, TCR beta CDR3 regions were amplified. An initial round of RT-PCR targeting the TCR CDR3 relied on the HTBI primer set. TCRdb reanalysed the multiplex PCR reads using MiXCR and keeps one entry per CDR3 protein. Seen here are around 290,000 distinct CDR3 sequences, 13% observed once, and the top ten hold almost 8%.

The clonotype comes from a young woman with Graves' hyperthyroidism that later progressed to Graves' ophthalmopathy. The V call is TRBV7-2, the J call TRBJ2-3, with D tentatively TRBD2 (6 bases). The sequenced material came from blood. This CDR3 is CASSVGGRTYTQYF. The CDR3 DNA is TGTGCCAGCAGCGTCGGGGGACGCACATATACGCAGTATTTT.